Reported below is one TCR beta chain. Its antigen is unidentified. These data come from a study of T cell repertoires in cytomegalovirus infection. Turning to the study itself: The public TCR beta signatures pointed to both CMV infection and matching HLA type.

V was pared by 1 base and J by 7 bases, with 9 bases of the junction left unmatched. This CDR3 is 15 amino acids long. The germline V gene encodes CDR1 LGHNA and CDR2 YSLEER. TCRdb reanalysed the reads using MiXCR and keeps one entry per CDR3 protein. The table has roughly 180,000 distinct CDR3 sequences, about a sixth seen once. Findings of the study overall: Predominance within the ex vivo response was attributable to HLA-C-restricted CMV-specific TCR beta clonotypes.

The TCR sequence derives from a human donor in good health (CMV status not recorded). Some clones in this sample may be carry-over from other donors' samples. The specimen was CD8+ T cells from PBMCs. The chain uses TRBV4-3 and TRBJ1-2; 7 bases map to TRBD1. This CDR3 reads CASSQGQGVFSGYTF. CDR3 DNA: TGCGCCAGCAGCCAAGGACAGGGCGTTTTTTCTGGCTACACCTTC.